This T cell receptor beta chain was recovered during a study of vaccination and CD4 T cells after COVID-19. Study-level information: Cultures designated as controls were supplied with a CEFX pool, an HIV-1 Nef pool, or no peptide. Study-level results: Convalescent patients' clones that were vaccine-specific were spike mono-reactive in 304 of 307 cases. A nonsignificant median increase from around 20 to 38 SARS-CoV-2-reactive clonotypes was observed.

This clonotype has a single count. Antigen unknown. Treatment of the sample: roughly nine-day PBMC culture with coronavirus spike peptide pools or control peptides (ViraFEST assay). The Oncomine TCR Beta short-read assay was what sequenced the DNA obtained from cultured CD4+ T cells. Once CD4+ T cells had been cultured, genomic DNA was extracted from them. MiXCR was run by TCRdb on the PCR reads, yielding one entry per CDR3 protein. This table has roughly 15,000 distinct CDR3 sequences, under 65% appearing once. This CDR3 contains 16 residues. Germline-derived CDR1 and CDR2 are SEHNR and FQNEAQ (reference sequence). V dropped 4 bases and J dropped 0 bases, with 16 bases sitting between them.

Sequenced: CD4+ T cells from blood, cultured in vitro. The receptor's source is a human donor who had recovered from COVID-19. This chain joins TRBV7-9 and TRBJ2-7; D call uncertain. CDR3 in amino acids: CASSSMETAISYEQYF. The CDR3 nucleotides are TGTGCCAGCAGCTCCATGGAGACTGCAATCTCCTACGAGCAGTACTTC.